Below are 11 T cell receptor beta chains sequenced from a single sample in a study of cytomegalovirus exposure and HLA in healthy donors. This PCR relied on a set of 60 Vbeta primers and 13 Jbeta primers. Repertoires were generated with immunoSEQ multiplex PCR, while TCRdb's copy carries only in-frame clones and drops some. The data hold 95,000 to 110,000 clones, with 10% observed a single time. The specimen was PBMCs. The receptors stem from a man aged 40-49 years in good health and CMV-seropositive.

The chain has TRBV10-3 and TRBJ2-2; TRBD1 matches 10 bases. V shed 5 bases and J 7 bases; nucleotides not matched to a gene: 13. The CDR3 spans 17 residues. In germline, CDR1 is ENHRY, CDR2 SYGVKD. The CDR3 DNA follows: TGTGCCATCAGTTGGGACAGGGGAATGTTGTCGAGCGGGGAGCTGTTTTTT. Residues: CAISWDRGMLSSGELFF.

J is TRBJ2-5 and V is TRBV7-6; D gene ambiguous. V lost 0 bases, J lost 5 bases, and 7 bases lay in between. Germline CDR1 SGHVS, CDR2 FNYEAQ. This CDR3 region has 13 residues. The CDR3 region is CASSLASRETQYF. The CDR3 coding sequence is TGTGCCAGCAGCTTAGCGAGCCGGGAGACCCAGTACTTC.

This clone has more than one count but fewer than ten. The rearrangement uses TRBV19 and TRBJ2-1; the D is unclear. The V end lost 3 bases, the J end lost 0 bases, and 15 bases lay between the germline ends. This CDR3 contains 17 residues. Germline V gene sequence: CDR1 LNHDA, CDR2 SQIVND (reference sequence). The CDR3 protein is CASSMPPGGNSYNEQFF. The CDR3 DNA reads TGTGCCAGTAGTATGCCGCCCGGCGGAAACTCCTACAATGAGCAGTTCTTC.

This clone was observed a handful of times. This rearrangement joins TRBV5-6 to TRBJ1-1; D unresolved. CDR3 length equals 14 residues. V gave up 1 base and J gave up 1 base, with 8 bases separating them. The germline gives CDR1 SGHDT, CDR2 YYEEEE. The CDR3 is CASSLYPGNTEAFF. As DNA, the CDR3 is TGTGCCAGCAGCTTGTACCCGGGGAACACTGAAGCTTTCTTT.

The rearrangement links TRBV9 to TRBJ2-3, with D perhaps TRBD2 (5 bases). The length of the CDR3 is 17 residues. The germline CDR1 and CDR2 sequences are SGDLS and YYNGEE. Trimming cost V 4 bases and J 0 bases, with 18 bases left between them. The CDR3 loop is CASSFSADLTSTDTQYF. CDR3 DNA: TGTGCCAGCAGCTTTTCCGCGGACTTGACTAGCACAGATACGCAGTATTTT.

V is TRBV6-5 and J is TRBJ2-5; possibly TRBD1 for D (6 bases). The V end lost 6 bases, the J end lost 11 bases, and 19 bases lay between the germline ends. This CDR3 is built from 13 residues. Germline CDR1 reads MNHEY; CDR2 reads SVGAGI. Here the CDR3 reads CASRVGQGLEQYF. Here the CDR3 DNA reads TGTGCCAGCAGAGTCGGGCAGGGGTTAGAGCAGTACTTC.

This clone was seen a few times. The DNA of the CDR3 is TGTGCCAGCAGTGATTGGTACGGTCCCAATGAGCAGTTCTTC. This translates into CASSDWYGPNEQFF. The chain is built from TRBV6-1 and TRBJ2-1; no firm D call. The CDR3 runs to 14 residues. The V and J ends lost 3 bases and 6 bases respectively, with 12 bases between them. Per the germline V gene, CDR1 is MNHNS and CDR2 is SASEGT.

V and J are TRBV2 and TRBJ1-5, with D possibly TRBD1 on 6 matching bases. Germline V lookup: CDR1 SNHLY, CDR2 FYNNEI. Trimming left V 6 bases short and J 9 bases short, with 30 bases between. The CDR3 has 18 amino acids. The CDR3 DNA is TGTGCCAGCAGAAAGACAGGTTCTGGGGATGCCCAAAGGCTGCCCCAGCATTTT. Translated: CASRKTGSGDAQRLPQHF.

This clone was detected a few times. The chain couples TRBV11-2 to TRBJ1-2; perhaps TRBD1 as D (6 bases). There are 13 residues in the CDR3. Per germline, CDR1 SGHAT and CDR2 FQNNGV. Trimming left V 5 bases short and J 2 bases short, with 9 bases between. As DNA, the CDR3 is TGTGCCAGCAGCGGGGACACCAACTATGGCTACACCTTC. Translated, it gives CASSGDTNYGYTF.

This clone was detected only a few times. Other DNA variants within this sample encode the same CDR3. The chain carries TRBV19 and TRBJ1-2; tentatively, D is TRBD1 (6 bases). The germline V gene has CDR1 LNHDA and CDR2 SQIVND (reference sequence). CDR3 length: 12 residues. V lost 6 bases and J 8 bases, leaving 13 bases between the germline ends. This CDR3 reads CASSLGTSGYTF. CDR3 nucleotide sequence: TGTGCCAGTAGCCTAGGGACATCGGGCTACACCTTC.

This clone was observed a handful of times. The chain is built from TRBV4-2 and TRBJ2-4; D is perhaps TRBD2 (5 bases). The CDR3 sequence is 16 residues long. From germline, CDR1 is LGHNA and CDR2 YNFKEQ. V was trimmed by 0 bases and J by 7 bases, leaving 16 bases between them. Written as DNA, the CDR3 is TGTGCCAGCAGCCAAGATCGAAATAGCGTTGGCAACATTCAGTACTTC. This encodes CASSQDRNSVGNIQYF.